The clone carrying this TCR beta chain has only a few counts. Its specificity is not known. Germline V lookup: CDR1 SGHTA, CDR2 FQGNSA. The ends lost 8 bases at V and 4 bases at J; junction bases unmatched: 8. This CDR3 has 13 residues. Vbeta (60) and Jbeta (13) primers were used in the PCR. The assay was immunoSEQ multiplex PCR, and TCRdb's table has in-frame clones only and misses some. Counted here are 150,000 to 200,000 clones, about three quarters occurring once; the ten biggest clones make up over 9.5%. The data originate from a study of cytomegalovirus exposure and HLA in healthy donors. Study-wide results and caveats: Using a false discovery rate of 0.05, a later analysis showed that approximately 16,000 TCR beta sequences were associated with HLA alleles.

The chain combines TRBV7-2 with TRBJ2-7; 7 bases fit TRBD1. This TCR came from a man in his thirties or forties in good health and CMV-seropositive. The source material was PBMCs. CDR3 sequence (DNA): TGTGCCAGCTGCCGGGACAGACTTTACGAGCAGTACTTC. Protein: CASCRDRLYEQYF.